The rows below give T cell receptor beta chains drawn from one sample of a study of CD4 T cells in relation to SARS-CoV-2 and coronaviruses. Profiled with immunoSEQ multiplex PCR; TCRdb holds only in-frame clones, not every one. The sample contains 15,000 to 20,000 clones, about 73% of which appear only once. No antigens are known for them. The sequenced material came from CD4+ T cells from PBMCs, cultured in vitro. The receptors stem from a human donor in good health. The CDR3 runs from the conserved cysteine through the conserved F or W. D genes are given only for firm matches. The size of a clone is reported for some rows only, either as once, few or many, or as a class for expanded clones.

d_call,v_call,j_call,clone_size,cdr3_aa,cdr3_nt
TRBD1,TRBV2,TRBJ1-2,.,CASRGGTGTGGDYTF,TGTGCCAGCCGTGGGGGAACCGGGACAGGGGGCGACTACACCTTC
TRBD2,TRBV7-3,TRBJ2-1,few,CASSQQPGASGGNEQFF,TGTGCCAGCAGCCAACAGCCGGGGGCTAGCGGGGGGAATGAGCAGTTCTTC
TRBD1,TRBV11-2,TRBJ2-5,.,CASSSLRTGPRGTQYF,TGTGCCAGCAGCTCTCTGAGGACAGGACCTCGAGGGACCCAGTACTTC
TRBD1,TRBV24-1,TRBJ1-5,.,CATRGRSTGGPDYSNQPQHF,TGTGCCACCAGAGGACGAAGTACAGGGGGCCCCGATTATAGCAATCAGCCCCAGCATTTT
TRBD1,TRBV7-9,TRBJ2-2,.,CASSLDGTDRTGELFF,TGTGCCAGCAGCTTAGACGGGACAGACCGCACCGGGGAGCTGTTTTTT
.,TRBV5-1,TRBJ1-4,few,CASSLALINEKLFF,TGCGCCAGCAGCTTGGCCCTGATTAATGAAAAACTGTTTTTT
TRBD1,TRBV7-3,TRBJ1-1,.,CASSLNPATGVTEAFF,TGTGCCAGCAGCTTAAACCCTGCGACAGGGGTCACTGAAGCTTTCTTT
.,TRBV19,TRBJ1-3,.,CASSIAGSGNTIYF,TGTGCCAGTAGTATAGCAGGCTCTGGAAACACCATATATTTT
.,TRBV7-9,TRBJ2-2,.,CASSLAWGGVNTGELFF,TGTGCCAGCAGCTTAGCTTGGGGCGGGGTGAACACCGGGGAGCTGTTTTTT
TRBD2,TRBV24-1,TRBJ2-3,.,CATSDSRGEGHTQYF,TGTGCCACCAGTGATTCTCGGGGGGAAGGGCATACGCAGTATTTT
.,TRBV6-5,TRBJ1-1,once,CASSFLTRPSEAFF,TGTGCCAGCAGTTTTCTAACCCGACCGTCTGAAGCTTTCTTT
TRBD1,TRBV2,TRBJ1-1,.,CASRPGQSAMNTEAFF,TGTGCCAGCAGACCGGGACAGTCGGCGATGAACACTGAAGCTTTCTTT
TRBD2,TRBV15,TRBJ2-2,.,CATSRTSGSGWGELFF,TGTGCCACCAGCAGGACTAGCGGGAGTGGTTGGGGGGAGCTGTTTTTT
.,TRBV24-1,TRBJ2-1,.,CATSDSRRSYNEQFF,TGTGCCACCAGTGATTCTCGCCGCAGTTACAATGAGCAGTTCTTC
TRBD2,TRBV10-3,TRBJ2-5,.,CASLDGASGQETQYF,TGTGCCAGCCTAGACGGGGCTAGCGGACAAGAGACCCAGTACTTC
.,TRBV5-1,TRBJ2-7,.,CASSPRRSDYEQYF,TGCGCCAGCAGCCCGAGACGGTCCGACTACGAGCAGTACTTC
TRBD1,TRBV7-9,TRBJ2-2,.,CASTHTGQVTNTGELFF,TGTGCCAGCACCCATACGGGACAGGTGACGAACACCGGGGAGCTGTTTTTT
.,TRBV2,TRBJ2-2,.,CASKEVQANTGELFF,TGTGCCAGCAAAGAAGTTCAGGCGAACACCGGGGAGCTGTTTTTT
TRBD2,TRBV7-3,TRBJ2-2,.,CASSPRGRVNTGELFF,TGTGCCAGCAGCCCGCGCGGGAGAGTGAACACCGGGGAGCTGTTTTTT
.,TRBV7-9,TRBJ1-1,.,CASSPPPGGTEAFF,TGTGCCAGCAGCCCCCCCCCGGGGGGTACTGAAGCTTTCTTT
.,TRBV2,TRBJ2-2,.,CASSSWGPRAGELFF,TGTGCCAGCAGTTCTTGGGGGCCAAGGGCCGGGGAGCTGTTTTTT
.,TRBV27,TRBJ2-5,.,CASSRGRYLRGTQETQYF,TGTGCCAGCTCCCGGGGGCGGTATTTGCGGGGGACCCAAGAGACCCAGTACTTC
.,TRBV2,TRBJ1-1,.,CASTTVGVGTEAFF,TGTGCCAGCACCACGGTAGGGGTAGGTACTGAAGCTTTCTTT
.,TRBV2,TRBJ1-3,.,CASIGPPSSGNTIYF,TGTGCCAGCATCGGACCGCCGAGCTCTGGAAACACCATATATTTT
TRBD2,TRBV9,TRBJ2-3,.,CASSVAGGSNTDTQYF,TGTGCCAGCAGCGTAGCGGGAGGGTCAAATACAGATACGCAGTATTTT
.,TRBV6-1,TRBJ2-5,.,CASSERGRAQYF,TGTGCCAGCAGTGAACGTGGGAGAGCCCAGTACTTC
.,TRBV5-1,TRBJ1-3,.,CATHSGDPGNTIYF,TGCGCCACCCACTCGGGGGACCCTGGAAACACCATATATTTT
.,TRBV7-8,TRBJ1-2,.,CASSLGQFGYTF,TGTGCCAGCAGCTTAGGACAGTTCGGCTACACCTTC
.,TRBV15,TRBJ1-1,.,CATGGTANTEAFF,TGTGCCACCGGAGGGACCGCGAACACTGAAGCTTTCTTT
.,TRBV4-1,TRBJ2-7,few,CASSLSDRWGYEQYF,TGCGCCAGCAGCCTATCAGACAGGTGGGGGTACGAGCAGTACTTC
TRBD1,TRBV3-1/TRBV3-2,TRBJ2-3,.,CASSFRTGSTADTQYF,TGTGCCAGCAGCTTTCGGACAGGGAGCACAGCAGATACGCAGTATTTT
TRBD2,TRBV24-1,TRBJ2-1,.,CATSDEGTSGRRSSYNEQFF,TGTGCCACCAGTGACGAGGGGACTAGCGGGAGGAGGAGCTCCTACAATGAGCAGTTCTTC
TRBD1,TRBV4-1,TRBJ1-1,.,CASSQAGQGVMNTEAFF,TGCGCCAGCAGCCAAGCGGGACAGGGTGTCATGAACACTGAAGCTTTCTTT
.,TRBV7-9,TRBJ1-1,.,CASSLSDGSGSEAFF,TGTGCCAGCAGCCTAAGCGACGGATCAGGGAGTGAAGCTTTCTTT
.,TRBV11-2,TRBJ2-5,few,CASSPDTGWETQYF,TGTGCCAGCAGCCCAGACACCGGTTGGGAGACCCAGTACTTC
.,TRBV6-5,TRBJ2-7,.,CASSARQPYEQYF,TGTGCCAGCAGCGCTAGACAGCCCTACGAGCAGTACTTC
.,TRBV4-2,TRBJ2-2,.,CASSQDLMNTGELFF,TGTGCCAGCAGCCAAGATCTTATGAACACCGGGGAGCTGTTTTTT
.,TRBV7-8,TRBJ1-1,.,CASSSITGHVTEAFF,TGTGCCAGCAGCTCTATCACAGGGCACGTCACTGAAGCTTTCTTT
TRBD2,TRBV5-1,TRBJ2-1,.,CASSLEFGRGRNEQFF,TGCGCCAGCAGCTTGGAATTCGGGCGGGGGAGAAATGAGCAGTTCTTC
TRBD2,TRBV9,TRBJ2-1,.,CASSLQTSGMANEQFF,TGTGCCAGCAGCCTACAGACTAGCGGGATGGCCAATGAGCAGTTCTTC
.,TRBV15,TRBJ2-7,.,CATSSLTSSYEQYF,TGTGCCACCAGCAGTTTAACGAGCTCCTACGAGCAGTACTTC
TRBD2,TRBV7-2,TRBJ2-2,.,CASSLTAGASTGELFF,TGTGCCAGCAGCCTGACGGCGGGAGCGAGCACCGGGGAGCTGTTTTTT
.,TRBV2,TRBJ1-2,.,CASSDMYGYTF,TGTGCCAGCAGTGACATGTATGGCTACACCTTC
.,TRBV2,TRBJ1-2,.,CASSLPVGGYTF,TGTGCCAGCAGCCTACCTGTTGGTGGCTACACCTTC
.,TRBV7-2,TRBJ2-3,.,CASSLTLKSTDTQYF,TGTGCCAGCAGCTTAACACTCAAGAGCACAGATACGCAGTATTTT
TRBD2,TRBV24-1,TRBJ2-3,.,CATSDLRPREGPDTQYF,TGTGCCACCAGTGATTTGCGACCGCGGGAGGGTCCAGATACGCAGTATTTT
.,TRBV27,TRBJ2-3,.,CASSRGDTQYF,TGTGCCAGCAGTCGTGGAGATACGCAGTATTTT